This T cell receptor beta chain was sequenced during a study of identical twins. In TCRdb, the 5' RACE reads were re-called with MiXCR into one record per CDR3 protein. Among some 630,000 distinct CDR3 sequences listed, under 8.5% were seen once. A few counts support this clonotype. CDR1 and CDR2 (germline): SEHNR, FQNEAQ (reference sequence). Trimming removed 4 bases from V and 2 bases from J, with 12 bases in between. The CDR3 has 14 residues. The same sample was also used in a study of yellow fever vaccine responses in identical twins.

Sequenced input: PBMCs. The chain employs TRBV7-9 and TRBJ2-7; D perhaps matches TRBD1 (6 bases). The sequence came from a young woman in good health. CDR3 protein: CASSSGTPTYEQYF. The CDR3 coding sequence is TGTGCCAGCAGCTCCGGGACACCGACCTACGAGCAGTACTTC. The full variable domain, with the rest looked up from reference TRBV7-9 and TRBJ2-7, is DTGVSQNPRHKITKRGQNVTFRCDPISEHNRLYWYRQTLGQGPEFLTYFQNEAQLEKSRLLSDRFSAERPKGSFSTLEIQRTEQGDSAMYLCASSSGTPTYEQYFGPGTRLTVT.